This T cell receptor (beta chain) derives from a study of spatial heterogeneity in lung cancer. About the research overall: In the raw reads, each unique TCR and UMI combination was present more than ten times on average. General observations from the study: Tumor TCRs that were ubiquitous and expanded showed up in blood more at resection than follow-up.

Time point given: sample taken at primary tumor resection. Researchers sequenced whole RNA taken from tumor, nontumor lung or frozen PBMC without sorting. Donors were around 70 untreated early-stage non-small cell lung cancer patients. Individually, TCR cDNA molecules were each labelled with a unique molecular identifier. A single record per CDR3 protein comes from TCRdb applying MiXCR to the 5' RACE reads. The data show approximately 49,000 distinct CDR3 sequences, with less than 6% seen just once and 8.5% to 14% held by the top ten. This clonotype was counted only a few times. Its antigen is not identified. Sequences were derived from PBMCs, sampled at surgery. The receptor's source is a male donor with early-stage non-small cell lung cancer.

CDR3 bases: TGTGCCAGCAGCTTAAGGGGACAGAACACAGATACGCAGTATTTT. Its protein is CASSLRGQNTDTQYF. V gene TRBV7-2 combines with J gene TRBJ2-3, with TRBD1 identical over 7 bases. Unmatched junction bases numbered 4, after V lost 2 bases and J lost 2 bases. Germline V gives CDR1 SGHTA, CDR2 FQGNSA. There are 15 residues in the CDR3.